A single sample gave rise to the 29 T cell receptor beta chains below, sequenced in a study of blood T cell repertoires in COVID-19. Some clones are missing from TCRdb's copy, which holds only in-frame ones; the method was immunoSEQ multiplex PCR. The sample carries roughly 250,000 clones, approximately 83% recorded once. Source material: peripheral blood. Receptor source: a human donor in a cohort sampled during active COVID-19.

This chain connects TRBV7-6 to TRBJ2-3; D is unclear. CDR3 length: 15 amino acids. Trimming left V 2 bases short and J 8 bases short, with 17 bases between. Per germline, CDR1 SGHVS and CDR2 FNYEAQ. CDR3 DNA: TGTGCCAGCAGCTTAAGTGGCCTTCCCCCACGTACGCAGTATTTT. Protein product: CASSLSGLPPRTQYF.

V gene TRBV5-1 combines with J gene TRBJ2-5; 12 nucleotides line up with TRBD2. The junction had 5 bases not matched to a gene; V was cut back by 4 bases and J by 1 base. This CDR3 has 16 amino acids. Germline V gene lookup returns CDR1 SGHRS and CDR2 YFSETQ. CDR3 DNA sequence: TGCGCCAGCAGCCCCGGACTAGCGGGGCGCCAAGAGACCCAGTACTTC. This translates into CASSPGLAGRQETQYF. Full variable domain (remainder filled in from reference TRBV5-1 and TRBJ2-5): KAGVTQTPRYLIKTRGQQVTLSCSPISGHRSVSWYQQTPGQGLQFLFEYFSETQRNKGNFPGRFSGRQFSNSRSEMNVSTLELGDSALYLCASSPGLAGRQETQYFGPGTRLLVL.

V gene TRBV18 combines with J gene TRBJ1-6, with 9 positions matching TRBD1. This CDR3 has 16 residues. The V gene end was trimmed by 2 bases and the J gene end by 9 bases; junction bases not matched to a gene: 8. Germline values: CDR1 KGHSH, CDR2 LQKENI. CDR3 DNA sequence: TGTGCCAGCTCACCAATCGGGACAGGGAAGGGTTCACCCCTCCACTTT. Protein product: CASSPIGTGKGSPLHF.

The rearrangement uses TRBV3-1 (or the pseudogene TRBV3-2) and TRBJ2-3; no reliable D call. V lost 6 bases and J 3 bases, leaving 13 bases between the germline ends. Germline V gives CDR1 LGHDT, CDR2 YNNKEL (reference sequence). The CDR3 is made up of 14 amino acids. CDR3 bases: TGTGCCAGCAGTTTATGGGCCAAGACAGATACGCAGTATTTT. Protein: CASSLWAKTDTQYF.

The chain employs TRBV18 and TRBJ2-5; 8 bases line up with TRBD1. The germline V gene has CDR1 KGHSH and CDR2 LQKENI. The CDR3 length is 16 residues. The V segment lost 4 bases and the J segment 4 bases; nucleotides outside the gene matches: 11. CDR3 in DNA: TGTGCCAGCTCACGGGCAGGGGGCAAACTAGGAGAGACCCAGTACTTC. Translation gives CASSRAGGKLGETQYF. The whole variable domain, remainder taken from reference TRBV18 and TRBJ2-5, is NAGVMQNPRHLVRRRGQEARLRCSPMKGHSHVYWYRQLPEEGLKFMVYLQKENIIDESGMPKERFSAEFPKEGPSILRIQQVVRGDSAAYFCASSRAGGKLGETQYFGPGTRLLVL.

This clone was picked up a small number of times. J is TRBJ2-5 and V is TRBV11-2, with D possibly TRBD2 on 6 matching bases. Trimming removed 5 bases at V and 5 bases at J, with 12 bases between. This CDR3 comprises 13 residues. The germline CDR1 and CDR2 sequences are SGHAT and FQNNGV. The CDR3 sequence: CASSLGREETQYF. The CDR3 DNA reads as TGTGCCAGCAGCCTCGGTCGGGAGGAGACCCAGTACTTC.

V gene TRBV18 combines with J gene TRBJ2-5; D perhaps matches TRBD2 (5 bases). This CDR3 has 13 residues. V lost 4 bases and J lost 2, with 8 bases in between. Germline-derived CDR1 and CDR2 are KGHSH and LQKENI. For the CDR3, the DNA is TGTGCCAGCTCACGAGGGCAGCAAGAGACCCAGTACTTC. It translates to CASSRGQQETQYF.

For the CDR3, the DNA is TGTGCCAGCAGGCGAGGGACAGGGGCCCGCTACGAGCAGTACTTC. Amino acids: CASRRGTGARYEQYF. The chain employs TRBV6-6 and TRBJ2-7; 10 nucleotides align to TRBD1. The ends lost 6 bases at V and 3 bases at J; junction bases unmatched: 8. Germline CDR1 and CDR2: MNHNY and SVGAGI (reference sequence). The CDR3 has 15 residues.

This clone was seen more than once but under ten times. The chain is built from TRBV19 and TRBJ1-6, with 8 bases matching TRBD1. The CDR3 runs to 15 residues. The ends lost 6 bases at V and 7 bases at J; junction bases unmatched: 8. The germline V gene encodes CDR1 LNHDA and CDR2 SQIVND (reference sequence). The chain's CDR3 is CASSSGGLGNSPLHF. Here the CDR3 DNA reads TGTGCCAGTAGCTCAGGGGGCTTGGGGAATTCACCCCTCCACTTT. The variable domain in full, with the rest retrieved from reference TRBV19 and TRBJ1-6, is DGGITQSPKYLFRKEGQNVTLSCEQNLNHDAMYWYRQDPGQGLRLIYYSQIVNDFQKGDIAEGYSVSREKKESFPLTVTSAQKNPTAFYLCASSSGGLGNSPLHFGNGTRLTVT.

The chain is built from TRBV5-6 and TRBJ1-4, with a tentative D call TRBD1 (5 bases). V was pared by 7 bases and J by 4 bases, with 14 bases between. CDR1 and CDR2 (germline): SGHDT, YYEEEE. This CDR3 comprises 14 residues. CDR3 bases: TGTGCCAGCCGCAAGGGACTGAATAATGAAAAACTGTTTTTT. Its protein product is CASRKGLNNEKLFF.

This clone was seen a handful of times. V is TRBV7-6 and J is TRBJ1-1; D perhaps matches TRBD1 (5 bases). V was pared by 0 bases and J by 1 base, with 9 bases between. Germline-derived CDR1 and CDR2 are SGHVS and FNYEAQ. This CDR3 is built from 15 residues. DNA of the CDR3: TGTGCCAGCAGCTTAGCCGGGGGGACGAACACTGAAGCTTTCTTT. Its protein product is CASSLAGGTNTEAFF.

This clone was detected once. The chain uses TRBV29-1 and TRBJ1-1; TRBD1 is a possible D gene (5 bases). From germline, CDR1 is SQVTM and CDR2 ANQGSEA. V dropped 5 bases and J dropped 1 base, with 8 bases sitting between them. The CDR3 length is 12 residues. The CDR3 reads CSVYRKNTEAFF. In DNA form, the CDR3 reads TGCAGCGTTTACAGGAAGAACACTGAAGCTTTCTTT. Full variable domain (remainder filled in from reference TRBV29-1 and TRBJ1-1): SAVISQKPSRDICQRGTSLTIQCQVDSQVTMMFWYRQQPGQSLTLIATANQGSEATYESGFVIDKFPISRPNLTFSTLTVSNMSPEDSSIYLCSVYRKNTEAFFGQGTRLTVV.

The rearrangement uses TRBV6-6 and TRBJ2-5, with TRBD1 matching over 11 bases. The germline CDR1 and CDR2 sequences are MNHNY and SVGAGI (reference sequence). Trimming cost V 4 bases and J 1 base; bases outside gene matches: 5. The CDR3 sequence is 16 residues long. The CDR3 protein is CASSSRDRGGQETQYF. The CDR3 region has the DNA TGTGCCAGCAGTTCGCGGGACAGGGGGGGCCAAGAGACCCAGTACTTC.

This chain joins TRBV27 and TRBJ2-1, with TRBD2 identical over 8 bases. J was trimmed by 6 bases and V by 7 bases; bases with no gene match: 11. From germline, CDR1 is MNHEY and CDR2 SMNVEV (reference sequence). The CDR3 contains 15 residues. CDR3: CASIGGGGLGNEQFF. CDR3 sequence (DNA): TGTGCCAGCATCGGGGGGGGTGGTTTGGGCAATGAGCAGTTCTTC.

V and J are TRBV18 and TRBJ1-3; TRBD1 might be the D (5 bases). Germline CDR1 KGHSH, CDR2 LQKENI. The V end was cut by 5 bases, the J end by 2 bases, with 16 bases between. The CDR3 runs 16 residues. The CDR3 DNA follows: TGTGCCAGCTCAAGAGCAGGGATTCCAGCTGGAAACACCATATATTTT. The encoded protein is CASSRAGIPAGNTIYF.

The chain employs TRBV5-1 and TRBJ2-6; no firm D call. V lost 0 bases, J lost 0 bases, and 7 bases lay in between. In germline, CDR1 is SGHRS, CDR2 YFSETQ. This CDR3 has 16 amino acids. The CDR3 bases are TGCGCCAGCAGCTTGGTCACAGACTCTGGGGCCAACGTCCTGACTTTC. Its translation: CASSLVTDSGANVLTF.

The J gene is TRBJ2-1, the V gene TRBV27; D unresolved. The CDR3 is 15 amino acids. Per the germline V gene, CDR1 is MNHEY and CDR2 is SMNVEV (reference sequence). Trimming took 3 bases from V and 4 from J, leaving 13 bases between them. Here the CDR3 DNA reads TGTGCCAGCAGTTTTACGGCAGAGCGATACAATGAGCAGTTCTTC. It specifies CASSFTAERYNEQFF.

The chain combines TRBV5-4 with TRBJ1-1; D uncertain. This CDR3 spans 14 amino acids. V dropped 0 bases and J dropped 5 bases, with 11 bases sitting between them. CDR1 and CDR2 from the germline V gene are SGHNT and YYREEE (reference sequence). CDR3 in amino acids: CASSLELGGTEAFF. CDR3 bases: TGTGCCAGCAGCTTGGAGTTAGGCGGGACTGAAGCTTTCTTT.

This clone was recorded only once. V and J are TRBV28 and TRBJ2-5; 11 positions agree with TRBD2. The V gene's germline CDR1 is MDHEN and CDR2 SYDVKM. With V trimmed by 3 bases and J by 5 bases, 2 bases remained unmatched. The CDR3 covers 14 residues. The CDR3 loop is CASSFSGRGETQYF. Written as DNA, the CDR3 is TGTGCCAGCAGTTTTAGCGGGAGGGGGGAGACCCAGTACTTC.

This clone was seen a handful of times. The chain links TRBV19 to TRBJ1-3; D remains ambiguous. The CDR3 length is 17 residues. Germline CDR1 and CDR2: LNHDA and SQIVND (reference sequence). The V end was cut by 3 bases, the J end by 0 bases, with 15 bases between. Here the CDR3 reads CASSIDHQRPSGNTIYF. The CDR3 DNA sequence: TGTGCCAGTAGTATTGATCACCAGAGGCCCTCTGGAAACACCATATATTTT.

The genes are TRBV9 and TRBJ2-1; 8 bases are a match to TRBD2. The CDR3 is 15 residues long. Germline V CDR1 and CDR2: SGDLS, YYNGEE. Trimming took 3 bases from V and 9 from J; bases not matched to a gene: 11. The CDR3 is CASSATGTRGPEQFF. The DNA for the CDR3 is TGTGCCAGCAGCGCAACCGGGACTAGAGGGCCTGAGCAGTTCTTC. The variable domain in full, completed from reference TRBV9 and TRBJ2-1, reads DSGVTQTPKHLITATGQRVTLRCSPRSGDLSVYWYQQSLDQGLQFLIQYYNGEERAKGNILERFSAQQFPDLHSELNLSSLELGDSALYFCASSATGTRGPEQFFGPGTRLTVL.

V is TRBV29-1 and J is TRBJ1-1, with D tentatively TRBD1 (6 bases). V was clipped by 7 bases and J by 4 bases, with 16 bases between them. The CDR3 length is 13 residues. The germline gives CDR1 SQVTM, CDR2 ANQGSEA. CDR3 in DNA: TGCAGCGGTCAAACAGGGTTGGGCACTGAAGCTTTCTTT. Encoded protein: CSGQTGLGTEAFF.

The J gene is TRBJ2-1, the V gene TRBV6-6; D may be TRBD1 (6 bases). V dropped 7 bases and J dropped 0 bases, with 10 bases sitting between them. The CDR3 runs to 14 residues. Germline V gives CDR1 MNHNY, CDR2 SVGAGI (reference sequence). CDR3 in DNA: TGTGCCAGCATCCAGGGGAGCTCCTACAATGAGCAGTTCTTC. Its translation: CASIQGSSYNEQFF.

The CDR3 here is CASSRQEPRASYNSPLHF. The DNA for the CDR3 is TGCGCCAGCAGCCGACAAGAACCCAGGGCGTCCTATAATTCACCCCTCCACTTT. The V call is TRBV5-1, the J call TRBJ1-6; weak D call: TRBD1 (5 bases). The germline V and J ends were trimmed by 4 bases and 1 base, with 18 bases remaining between them. Germline-derived CDR1 and CDR2 are SGHRS and YFSETQ. This CDR3 comprises 18 residues. The full variable domain, completed using reference TRBV5-1 and TRBJ1-6, is KAGVTQTPRYLIKTRGQQVTLSCSPISGHRSVSWYQQTPGQGLQFLFEYFSETQRNKGNFPGRFSGRQFSNSRSEMNVSTLELGDSALYLCASSRQEPRASYNSPLHFGNGTRLTVT.

This chain joins TRBV5-4 and TRBJ2-6, with TRBD1 matching 10 bases. Germline CDR1 reads SGHNT; CDR2 reads YYREEE (reference sequence). The V gene end was trimmed by 5 bases and the J gene end by 3 bases; junction bases not matched to a gene: 5. The CDR3 has 16 amino acids. The CDR3 region is CASSTGTGVGANVLTF. DNA of the CDR3: TGTGCCAGCAGTACCGGGACAGGGGTTGGGGCCAACGTCCTGACTTTC.

The V and J genes are TRBV2 and TRBJ2-1; D is undetermined. This CDR3 is built from 13 residues. V lost 7 bases and J 0 bases, leaving 7 bases between the germline ends. CDR1 and CDR2 from the germline V gene are SNHLY and FYNNEI. The DNA of the CDR3 is TGTGCCAGCAAGCGTAGCTCCTACAATGAGCAGTTCTTC. Translating gives CASKRSSYNEQFF.

The rearrangement links TRBV19 to TRBJ1-3; D call uncertain. In germline, CDR1 is LNHDA, CDR2 SQIVND (reference sequence). V shed 0 bases and J shed 0 bases, with 3 bases lying between them. The CDR3 totals 14 residues. The CDR3 nucleotides read TGTGCCAGTAGTATAGACATCTCTGGAAACACCATATATTTT. This sequence encodes CASSIDISGNTIYF. The full variable domain, in which reference TRBV19 and TRBJ1-3 provide the parts outside the CDR3, is DGGITQSPKYLFRKEGQNVTLSCEQNLNHDAMYWYRQDPGQGLRLIYYSQIVNDFQKGDIAEGYSVSREKKESFPLTVTSAQKNPTAFYLCASSIDISGNTIYFGEGSWLTVV.

Worth noting for this clone: Other nucleotide sequences in the sample specify the same CDR3. This rearrangement joins TRBV6-5 to TRBJ2-7; perhaps TRBD2 as D (6 bases). From germline, CDR1 is MNHEY and CDR2 SVGAGI. V was trimmed by 3 bases and J by 4 bases, leaving 10 bases between them. The CDR3 has 13 amino acids. CDR3 region: CASSYRRGYEQYF. In DNA, the CDR3 is TGTGCCAGCAGTTATCGCCGGGGGTACGAGCAGTACTTC.

The rearrangement joins TRBV18 to TRBJ2-3; perhaps TRBD1 as D (5 bases). Germline CDR1 is KGHSH and CDR2 is LQKENI. V was trimmed by 3 bases and J by 3 bases, leaving 16 bases between them. This CDR3 contains 16 residues. This chain's CDR3 is CASSPPKISGTDTQYF. DNA for the CDR3: TGTGCCAGCTCACCTCCGAAGATCTCAGGGACAGATACGCAGTATTTT.